Shown below are 2 T cell receptor beta chains from a single sample sequenced in a study of blood T cell repertoires in COVID-19. This table comes from immunoSEQ multiplex PCR, and its TCRdb copy is limited to in-frame clones, with some not included. The sample holds approximately 70,000 clones, around 80% seen once. Sequencing used peripheral blood. The receptors originated from a man aged 55 to 70 with active or convalescent COVID-19.

This clone was counted only a few times. The V and J genes are TRBV4-3 and TRBJ2-7; TRBD2 matches 7 bases. The V gene end was trimmed by 3 bases and the J gene end by 9 bases; junction bases not matched to a gene: 11. Germline V gene lookup returns CDR1 LGHNA and CDR2 YSLEER. The CDR3 length is 14 residues. CDR3 loop: CASSQSGTGGRQYF. The CDR3, as DNA: TGCGCCAGCAGCCAGTCCGGGACGGGAGGAAGGCAGTACTTC.

This clone appeared a few times. V usage is TRBV7-9 and J usage is TRBJ1-1, with D hard to call. This CDR3 is 13 amino acids long. Germline values: CDR1 SEHNR, CDR2 FQNEAQ (reference sequence). Trimming left V 2 bases short and J 2 bases short, with 6 bases between. CDR3 nucleotide sequence: TGTGCCAGCAGCTTAACAGATAACACTGAAGCTTTCTTT. Protein sequence: CASSLTDNTEAFF.